The sequence of this T cell receptor (beta chain) was determined in a study of cytomegalovirus exposure and HLA in healthy donors. Study results and limitations: Altogether, some 160 TCR beta chains were recorded as cytomegalovirus-associated. It was taken for granted in presence/absence analyses that sequencing depth across donors was roughly uniform.

Amplification used 60 Vbeta primers and 13 Jbeta primers. Sequenced by immunoSEQ multiplex PCR; TCRdb stores in-frame clones only, minus some. The sample gives about 160,000 clones, just under 80% of which show up once; approximately 7% is in the top ten. Regarding this clone: Antigen: not known.

V was pared by 3 bases and J by 3 bases, with 2 bases of the junction left unmatched. Germline V gives CDR1 LGHNA, CDR2 YNFKEQ. CDR3 length: 14 residues. V gene TRBV4-2 combines with J gene TRBJ2-1; 7 positions agree with TRBD2. This sequence was found in a woman in her thirties or forties in good health and CMV-seropositive. Material: PBMCs. CDR3 in amino acids: CASSQGGGYNEQFF. The CDR3 DNA reads as TGTGCCAGCAGCCAGGGGGGGGGCTACAATGAGCAGTTCTTC.